Here is one TCR beta chain with its context. These data originate in a study of blood T cell repertoires in COVID-19. Per the original data handling: For nucleated cells, counts were estimated from reference gene primer amplification. Measured with immunoSEQ multiplex PCR; TCRdb has only the in-frame clones, and not every one. V, J and clone size derive from that table, while D and trimming were established from the DNA sequence. The sample records under 55,000 clones, 75% to 90% being singletons. The germline CDR1 and CDR2 sequences are SGHDT and YYEEEE. V dropped 4 bases and J dropped 8; count of bases not matched to a gene: 8. The CDR3 has 15 amino acids.

The sample comprised peripheral blood. This TCR came from an elderly woman with active COVID-19. The rearrangement joins TRBV5-6 to TRBJ1-4; 10 bases match TRBD1. The CDR3, as DNA: TGTGCCAGCAGCACTGGAGGGACAGGGGTGGAAAAACTGTTTTTT. This sequence encodes CASSTGGTGVEKLFF.